This entry lists 14 T cell receptor beta chains sequenced from one sample in a study of T cell responses to AZD1222 COVID-19 vaccine. Sequencing was performed with immunoSEQ multiplex PCR; in TCRdb, only in-frame clones are kept and a portion is missing. The sample includes 200,000 or so clones, around 87% of them seen just once. The sample consisted of peripheral blood, taken on day 0 of MenACWY control vaccination. All receptors come from an adult in good health.

V and J are TRBV20-1 and TRBJ1-1; D uncertain. V lost 3 bases and J 3 bases, leaving 8 bases between the germline ends. This CDR3 has 12 residues. Germline loops: CDR1 DFQATT, CDR2 SNEGSKA (reference sequence). The CDR3: CSASYGDTEAFF. The CDR3 DNA is TGCAGTGCTAGTTACGGGGACACTGAAGCTTTCTTT.

The chain uses TRBV6-6 and TRBJ1-5; D is unclear. The CDR3 totals 13 residues. Germline values: CDR1 MNHNY, CDR2 SVGAGI (reference sequence). V lost 7 bases to trimming and J lost 0 bases, with 7 bases between them. As DNA, the CDR3 is TGTGCCAGCAAACAAACTAGCAATCAGCCCCAGCATTTT. It specifies CASKQTSNQPQHF.

This clone is a singleton in its sample. The chain joins TRBV7-2 to TRBJ2-7; 7 nucleotides match TRBD1. The CDR3 sequence is 13 residues long. Germline V gives CDR1 SGHTA, CDR2 FQGNSA. V was clipped by 6 bases and J by 7 bases; unmatched bases: 9. The CDR3 nucleotides are TGTGCCAGCAGGCAAGGGACAGCCTGGGAGCAGTACTTC. Translated: CASRQGTAWEQYF.

This clone was seen more than once but under ten times. The rearrangement joins TRBV9 to TRBJ2-7; possible D gene TRBD2, 5 bases. Trimming took off 3 bases at V and 3 bases at J, with 19 bases between the two ends. Germline CDR1 and CDR2: SGDLS and YYNGEE. CDR3 length equals 16 residues. This CDR3 reads CASSDEPGSFLYEQYF. Here the CDR3 DNA reads TGTGCCAGCAGCGACGAACCGGGATCATTCCTCTACGAGCAGTACTTC.

The chain is built from TRBV4-1 and TRBJ2-7; D possibly corresponds to TRBD1 (5 bases). From germline, CDR1 is MGHRA and CDR2 YSYEKL. Trimming cost V 0 bases and J 3 bases, with 9 bases left between them. CDR3 size: 14 residues. The CDR3 is CASSQDVTDYEQYF. DNA for the CDR3: TGCGCCAGCAGCCAAGATGTGACAGACTACGAGCAGTACTTC.

The sample holds one count of this clone. The chain employs TRBV5-6 and TRBJ1-2; D possibly corresponds to TRBD1 (6 bases). This CDR3 is built from 13 residues. With 5 bases removed from V and 2 bases from J, the gap between germline ends came to 10 bases. In germline, CDR1 is SGHDT, CDR2 YYEEEE. The CDR3 bases are TGTGCCAGCAGACGGACAGAGAACTATGGCTACACCTTC. It yields the protein CASRRTENYGYTF.

This chain links TRBV4-2 with TRBJ1-4; no clear D gene. Germline CDR1 is LGHNA and CDR2 is YNFKEQ. This CDR3 has 15 residues. Trimming shortened V by 0 bases and J by 0 bases, and 5 bases separated the two germline ends. CDR3: CASSQEDATNEKLFF. The DNA for the CDR3 is TGTGCCAGCAGCCAAGAAGACGCAACTAATGAAAAACTGTTTTTT.

The chain is built from TRBV28 and TRBJ1-2; D not certain. The CDR3 extends over 14 amino acids. Germline assignment: CDR1 MDHEN and CDR2 SYDVKM. V was trimmed by 3 bases and J by 8 bases, leaving 16 bases between them. CDR3 in amino acids: CASSFPSRPYGYTF. CDR3 DNA sequence: TGTGCCAGCAGTTTCCCATCCCGTCCGTACGGCTACACCTTC.

Details on this clone: The junction shows a germline mismatch at one end, possibly a read error. The sample contains more than one DNA sequence encoding this CDR3. The chain couples TRBV5-1 to TRBJ2-7; a weak D match, TRBD1 (5 bases). CDR1 is SGHRS and CDR2 is YFSETQ in the germline V gene. The CDR3 covers 18 residues. CDR3 sequence: CASSPLPRTGDSSYEQYF. CDR3 nucleotides: TGTGCCAGCAGCCCTTTACCCCGCACAGGCGACAGCTCCTACGAGCAGTACTTC.

This chain links TRBV5-8 with TRBJ2-7; D remains unclear. V gave up 2 bases and J gave up 4 bases, with 1 base separating them. Germline CDR1 SGHTS, CDR2 YDEGEE. This CDR3 has 10 amino acids. DNA for the CDR3: TGTGCCAGCAGCTTATACGAGCAGTACTTC. It specifies CASSLYEQYF.

V gene TRBV19 combines with J gene TRBJ1-1; D unclear. The CDR3 is 13 residues long. V was trimmed by 6 bases and J by 2 bases, leaving 10 bases between them. Germline assignment: CDR1 LNHDA and CDR2 SQIVND (reference sequence). CDR3 protein: CASREPINTEAFF. The CDR3 nucleotides read TGTGCCAGTAGGGAGCCGATTAACACTGAAGCTTTCTTT. The variable domain in full, with the rest retrieved from reference TRBV19 and TRBJ1-1, is DGGITQSPKYLFRKEGQNVTLSCEQNLNHDAMYWYRQDPGQGLRLIYYSQIVNDFQKGDIAEGYSVSREKKESFPLTVTSAQKNPTAFYLCASREPINTEAFFGQGTRLTVV.

The chain uses TRBV5-6 and TRBJ2-4, with 9 bases matching TRBD2. This CDR3 has 14 amino acids. V shed 4 bases, J shed 9 bases, and the junction held 8 bases outside the gene matches. CDR1 is SGHDT and CDR2 is YYEEEE in the germline V gene. The CDR3 nucleotides read TGTGCCAGCAGCCGGTCGACGCGGGAGGGCATTCAGTACTTC. Its protein is CASSRSTREGIQYF.

The genes are TRBV7-9 and TRBJ1-4; D perhaps matches TRBD1 (6 bases). This CDR3 comprises 16 residues. Germline assignment: CDR1 SEHNR and CDR2 FQNEAQ (reference sequence). The V end was cut by 5 bases, the J end by 6 bases, with 19 bases between. The CDR3 sequence is CASSLSGARADEKLFF. CDR3 nucleotides: TGTGCCAGCAGCCTTTCAGGGGCCAGGGCGGATGAAAAACTGTTTTTT.

This rearrangement joins TRBV19 to TRBJ2-1; 9 nucleotides line up with TRBD2. The CDR3 is made up of 16 amino acids. Germline assignment: CDR1 LNHDA and CDR2 SQIVND (reference sequence). Unmatched junction bases numbered 7, after V lost 1 base and J lost 6 bases. CDR3 DNA: TGTGCCAGTAGTATAGGGGGGACTAGCTATCTCAATGAGCAGTTCTTC. The encoded protein is CASSIGGTSYLNEQFF.